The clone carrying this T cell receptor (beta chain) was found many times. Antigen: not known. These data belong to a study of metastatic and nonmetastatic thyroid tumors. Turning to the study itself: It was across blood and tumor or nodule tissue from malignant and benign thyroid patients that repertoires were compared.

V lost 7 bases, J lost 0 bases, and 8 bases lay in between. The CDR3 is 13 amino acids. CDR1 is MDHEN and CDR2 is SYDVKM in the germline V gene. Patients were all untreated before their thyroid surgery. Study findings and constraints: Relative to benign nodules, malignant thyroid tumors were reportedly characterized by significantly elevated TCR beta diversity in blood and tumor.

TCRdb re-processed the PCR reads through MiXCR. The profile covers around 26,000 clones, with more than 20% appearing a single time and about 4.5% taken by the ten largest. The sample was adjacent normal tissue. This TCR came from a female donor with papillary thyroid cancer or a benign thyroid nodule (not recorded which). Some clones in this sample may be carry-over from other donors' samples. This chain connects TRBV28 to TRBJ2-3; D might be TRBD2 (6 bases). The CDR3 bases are TGTGCCAGCACGGGACTTAGCACAGATACGCAGTATTTT. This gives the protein CASTGLSTDTQYF.